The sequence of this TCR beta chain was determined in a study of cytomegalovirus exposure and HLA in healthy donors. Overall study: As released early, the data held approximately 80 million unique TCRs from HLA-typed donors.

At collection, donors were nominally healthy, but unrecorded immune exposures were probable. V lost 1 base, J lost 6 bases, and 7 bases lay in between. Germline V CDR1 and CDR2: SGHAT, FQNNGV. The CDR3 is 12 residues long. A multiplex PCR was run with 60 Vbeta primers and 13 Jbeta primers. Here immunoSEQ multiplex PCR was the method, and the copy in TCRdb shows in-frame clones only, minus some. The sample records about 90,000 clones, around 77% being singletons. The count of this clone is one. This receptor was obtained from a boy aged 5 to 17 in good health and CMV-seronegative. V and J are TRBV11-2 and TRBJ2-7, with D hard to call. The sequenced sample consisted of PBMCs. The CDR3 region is CASSLGLIEQYF. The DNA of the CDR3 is TGTGCCAGCAGCTTAGGACTTATCGAGCAGTACTTC. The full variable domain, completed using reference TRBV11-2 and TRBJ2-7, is EAGVAQSPRYKIIEKRQSVAFWCNPISGHATLYWYQQILGQGPKLLIQFQNNGVVDDSQLPKDRFSAERLKGVDSTLKIQPAKLEDSAVYLCASSLGLIEQYFGPGTRLTVT.